This T cell receptor beta chain was captured by sequencing in a study of shared clonotypes between healthy human individuals. Data came from immunoSEQ multiplex PCR; TCRdb stores just in-frame clones and leaves some out. The sample has over a million clones; around 98% are singletons. Germline V gives CDR1 SGHVS, CDR2 FQNEAQ. Germline trimming cut 4 bases from V and 10 bases from J; bases unmatched to any gene: 13. The CDR3 loop spans 15 amino acids. The rearrangement uses TRBV7-8 and TRBJ2-1, with TRBD2 matching over 7 bases. The receptor comes from a young man in good health. The sample comprised naive CD4+ T cells sorted from blood. The subset here: CD45RA+ positively selected. The CDR3 bases are TGTGCCAGCAGCTATTCTAGCGGACACGGCGGGGAGCAGTTCTTC. This codes for CASSYSSGHGGEQFF.